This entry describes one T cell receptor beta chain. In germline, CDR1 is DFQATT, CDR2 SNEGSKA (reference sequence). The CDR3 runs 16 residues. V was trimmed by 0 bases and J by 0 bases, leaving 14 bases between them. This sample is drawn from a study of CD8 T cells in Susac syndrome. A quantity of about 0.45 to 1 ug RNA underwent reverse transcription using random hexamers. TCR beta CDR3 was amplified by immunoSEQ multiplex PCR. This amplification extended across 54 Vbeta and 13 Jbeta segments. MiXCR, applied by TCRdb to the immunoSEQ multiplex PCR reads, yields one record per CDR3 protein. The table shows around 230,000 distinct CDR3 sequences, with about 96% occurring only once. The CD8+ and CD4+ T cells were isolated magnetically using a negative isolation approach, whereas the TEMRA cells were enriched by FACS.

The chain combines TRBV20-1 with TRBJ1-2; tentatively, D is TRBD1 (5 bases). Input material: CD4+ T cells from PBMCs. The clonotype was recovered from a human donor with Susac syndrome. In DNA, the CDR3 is TGCAGTGCTAGAGAATCAGGGACGCTTCCTAACTATGGCTACACCTTC. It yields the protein CSARESGTLPNYGYTF.